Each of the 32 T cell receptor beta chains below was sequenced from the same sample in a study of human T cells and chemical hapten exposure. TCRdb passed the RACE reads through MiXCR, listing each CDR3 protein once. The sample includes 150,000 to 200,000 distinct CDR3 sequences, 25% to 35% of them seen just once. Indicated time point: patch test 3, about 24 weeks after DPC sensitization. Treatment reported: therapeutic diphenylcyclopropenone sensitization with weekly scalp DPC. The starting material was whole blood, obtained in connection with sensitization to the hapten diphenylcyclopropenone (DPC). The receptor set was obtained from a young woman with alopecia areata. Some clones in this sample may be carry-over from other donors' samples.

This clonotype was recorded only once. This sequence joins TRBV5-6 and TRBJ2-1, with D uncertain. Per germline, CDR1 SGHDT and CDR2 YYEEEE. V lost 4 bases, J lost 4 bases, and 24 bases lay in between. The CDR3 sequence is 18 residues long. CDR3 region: CASSLLSTNNYFYNEQFF. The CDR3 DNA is TGTGCCAGCAGCCTCCTGAGCACGAATAACTACTTTTACAATGAGCAGTTCTTC.

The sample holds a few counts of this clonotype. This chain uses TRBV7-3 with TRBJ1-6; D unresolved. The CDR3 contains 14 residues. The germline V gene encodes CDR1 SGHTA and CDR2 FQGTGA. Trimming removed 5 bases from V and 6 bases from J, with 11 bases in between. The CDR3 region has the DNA TGTGCCAGCAGCCTAGAGGGAGGTAATTCACCCCTCCACTTT. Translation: CASSLEGGNSPLHF.

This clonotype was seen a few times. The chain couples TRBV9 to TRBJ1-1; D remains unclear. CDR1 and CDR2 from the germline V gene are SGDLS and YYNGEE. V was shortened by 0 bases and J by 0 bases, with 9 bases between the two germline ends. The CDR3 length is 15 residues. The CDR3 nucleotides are TGTGCCAGCAGCGTAGAAGCGGGGATGAACACTGAAGCTTTCTTT. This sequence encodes CASSVEAGMNTEAFF.

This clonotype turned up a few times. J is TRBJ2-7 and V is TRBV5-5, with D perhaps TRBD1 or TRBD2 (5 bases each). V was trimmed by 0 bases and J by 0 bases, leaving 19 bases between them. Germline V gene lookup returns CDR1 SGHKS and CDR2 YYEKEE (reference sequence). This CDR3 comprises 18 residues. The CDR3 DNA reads TGTGCCAGCAGCTTGGGCGCAGACCAGGGAGCCCTCTCCTACGAGCAGTACTTC. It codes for CASSLGADQGALSYEQYF.

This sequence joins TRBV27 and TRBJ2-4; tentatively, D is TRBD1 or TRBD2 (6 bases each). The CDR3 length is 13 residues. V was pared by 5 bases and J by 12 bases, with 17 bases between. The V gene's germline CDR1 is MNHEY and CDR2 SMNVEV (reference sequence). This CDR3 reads CASSNPPRGPQYF. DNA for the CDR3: TGTGCCAGCAGTAACCCGCCCCGGGGGCCTCAGTACTTC.

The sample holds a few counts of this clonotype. The CDR3: CASSRRGTSGRRNEQFF. CDR3 DNA: TGTGCCAGCAGCCGACGAGGGACTAGCGGGAGGCGGAATGAGCAGTTCTTC. V usage is TRBV7-2 and J usage is TRBJ2-1; 15 nucleotides match TRBD2. The V and J ends lost 5 bases and 7 bases, in that order; junction bases with no gene match: 9. Germline V gene data show CDR1 as SGHTA and CDR2 as FQGNSA. This CDR3 is built from 17 residues.

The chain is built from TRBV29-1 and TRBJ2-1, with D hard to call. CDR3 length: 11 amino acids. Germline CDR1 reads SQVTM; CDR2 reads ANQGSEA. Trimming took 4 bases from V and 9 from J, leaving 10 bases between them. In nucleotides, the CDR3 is TGCAGCGTTGCGAACCCGGGTGAGCAGTTCTTC. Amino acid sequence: CSVANPGEQFF.

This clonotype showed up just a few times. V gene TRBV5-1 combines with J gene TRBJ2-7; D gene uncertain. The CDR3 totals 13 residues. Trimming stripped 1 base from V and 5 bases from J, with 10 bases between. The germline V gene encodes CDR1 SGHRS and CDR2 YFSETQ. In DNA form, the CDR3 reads TGCGCCAGCAGCTTGACTAAGTGGCACGAGCAGTACTTC. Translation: CASSLTKWHEQYF. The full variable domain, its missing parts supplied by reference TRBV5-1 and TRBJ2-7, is KAGVTQTPRYLIKTRGQQVTLSCSPISGHRSVSWYQQTPGQGLQFLFEYFSETQRNKGNFPGRFSGRQFSNSRSEMNVSTLELGDSALYLCASSLTKWHEQYFGPGTRLTVT.

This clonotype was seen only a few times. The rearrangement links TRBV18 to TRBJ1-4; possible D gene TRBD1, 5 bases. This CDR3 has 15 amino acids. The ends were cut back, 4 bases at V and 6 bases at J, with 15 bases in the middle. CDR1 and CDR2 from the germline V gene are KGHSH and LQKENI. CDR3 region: CASSRDRTTDEKLFF. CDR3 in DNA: TGTGCCAGCTCACGGGATCGGACGACAGATGAAAAACTGTTTTTT.

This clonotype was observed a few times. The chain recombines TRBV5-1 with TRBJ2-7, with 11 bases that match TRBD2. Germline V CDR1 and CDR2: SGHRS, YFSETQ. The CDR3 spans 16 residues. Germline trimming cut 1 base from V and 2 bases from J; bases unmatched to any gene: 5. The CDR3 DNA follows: TGCGCCAGCAGCTTGTCTGGGACTAGCGGCACCTACGAGCAGTACTTC. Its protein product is CASSLSGTSGTYEQYF.

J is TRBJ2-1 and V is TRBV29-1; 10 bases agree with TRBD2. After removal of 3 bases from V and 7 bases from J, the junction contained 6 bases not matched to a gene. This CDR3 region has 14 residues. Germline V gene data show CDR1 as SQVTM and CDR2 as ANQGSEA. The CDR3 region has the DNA TGCAGCGTTGATCTAAGCGGGAGGGAGAATGAGCAGTTCTTC. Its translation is CSVDLSGRENEQFF.

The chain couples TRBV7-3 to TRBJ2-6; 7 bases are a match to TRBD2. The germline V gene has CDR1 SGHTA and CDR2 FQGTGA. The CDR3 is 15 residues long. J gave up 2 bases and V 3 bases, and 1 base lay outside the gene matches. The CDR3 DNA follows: TGTGCCAGCAGCTTTCGGGGGGCTGGGGCCAACGTCCTGACTTTC. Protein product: CASSFRGAGANVLTF.

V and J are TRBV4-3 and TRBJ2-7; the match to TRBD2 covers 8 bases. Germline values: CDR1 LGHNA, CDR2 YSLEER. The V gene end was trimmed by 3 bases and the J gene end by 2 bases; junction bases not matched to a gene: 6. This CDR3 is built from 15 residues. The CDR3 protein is CASSQFSGETYEQYF. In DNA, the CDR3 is TGCGCCAGCAGCCAGTTTAGCGGGGAAACCTACGAGCAGTACTTC.

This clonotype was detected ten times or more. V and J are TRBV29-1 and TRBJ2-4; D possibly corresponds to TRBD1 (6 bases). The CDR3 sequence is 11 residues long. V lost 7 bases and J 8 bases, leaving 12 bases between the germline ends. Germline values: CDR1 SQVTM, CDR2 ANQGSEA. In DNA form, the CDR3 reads TGCAGCGCGGCAGGGGTGGACATTCAGTACTTC. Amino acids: CSAAGVDIQYF.

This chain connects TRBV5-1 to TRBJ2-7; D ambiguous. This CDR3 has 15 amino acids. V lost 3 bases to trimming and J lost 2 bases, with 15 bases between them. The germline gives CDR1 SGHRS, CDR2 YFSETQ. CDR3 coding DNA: TGCGCCAGCAGCTATGACGGTTCCCCGGCCTACGAGCAGTACTTC. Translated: CASSYDGSPAYEQYF.

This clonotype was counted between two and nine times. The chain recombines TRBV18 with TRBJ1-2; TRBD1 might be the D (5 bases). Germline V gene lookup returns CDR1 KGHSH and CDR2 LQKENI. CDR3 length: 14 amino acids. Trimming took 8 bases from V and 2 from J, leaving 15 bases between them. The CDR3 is CASEHYQGNYGYTF. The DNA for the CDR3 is TGTGCCAGCGAGCATTACCAGGGAAACTATGGCTACACCTTC.

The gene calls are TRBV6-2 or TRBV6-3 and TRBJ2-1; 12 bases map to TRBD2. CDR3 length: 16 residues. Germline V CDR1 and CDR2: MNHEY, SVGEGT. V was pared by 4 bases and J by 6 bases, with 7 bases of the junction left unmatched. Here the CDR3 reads CASSSRLAGDVNEQFF. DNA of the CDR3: TGTGCCAGCAGTTCAAGACTAGCGGGGGATGTCAATGAGCAGTTCTTC.

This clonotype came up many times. This CDR3 reads CASSYGVGSLEQYF. The CDR3, as DNA: TGTGCCAGCAGTTACGGTGTCGGGTCTCTCGAACAGTACTTC. V gene TRBV6-2 or TRBV6-3 combines with J gene TRBJ2-7; D gene uncertain. Germline V CDR1 and CDR2: MNHEY, SVGEGT. The CDR3 runs 14 residues. V was trimmed by 2 bases and J by 10 bases, leaving 18 bases between them.

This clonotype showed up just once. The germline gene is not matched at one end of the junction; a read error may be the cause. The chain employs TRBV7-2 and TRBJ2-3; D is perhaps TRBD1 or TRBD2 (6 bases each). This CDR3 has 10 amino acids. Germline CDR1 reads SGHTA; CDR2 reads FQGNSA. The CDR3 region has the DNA TGTGCCAGCAGCTCAGGGGACTGGCATTTT. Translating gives CASSSGDWHF.

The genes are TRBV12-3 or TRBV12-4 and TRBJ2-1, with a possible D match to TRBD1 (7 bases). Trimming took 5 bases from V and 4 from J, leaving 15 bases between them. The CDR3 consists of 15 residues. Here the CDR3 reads CASSLWTGGYNEQFF. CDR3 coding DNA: TGTGCCAGCAGTCTGTGGACAGGAGGGTACAATGAGCAGTTCTTC.

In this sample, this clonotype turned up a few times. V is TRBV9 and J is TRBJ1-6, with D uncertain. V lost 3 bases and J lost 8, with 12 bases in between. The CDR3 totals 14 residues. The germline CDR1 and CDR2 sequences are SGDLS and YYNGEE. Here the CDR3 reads CASSADWEDSPLHF. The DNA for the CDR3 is TGTGCCAGCAGCGCAGATTGGGAAGATTCACCCCTCCACTTT.

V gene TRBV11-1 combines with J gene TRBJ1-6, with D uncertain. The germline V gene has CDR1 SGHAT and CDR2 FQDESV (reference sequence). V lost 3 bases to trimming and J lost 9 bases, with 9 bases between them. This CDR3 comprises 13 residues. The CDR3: CASSLDGPSPLHF. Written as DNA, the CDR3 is TGTGCCAGCAGCTTGGACGGACCTTCACCCCTCCACTTT.

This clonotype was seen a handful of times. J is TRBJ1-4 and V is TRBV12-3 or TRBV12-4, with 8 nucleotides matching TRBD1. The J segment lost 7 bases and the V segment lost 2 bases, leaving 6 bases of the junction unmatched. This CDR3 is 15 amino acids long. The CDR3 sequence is CASSLIRGLGEKLFF. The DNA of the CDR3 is TGTGCCAGCAGTTTAATCAGGGGGCTAGGTGAAAAACTGTTTTTT.

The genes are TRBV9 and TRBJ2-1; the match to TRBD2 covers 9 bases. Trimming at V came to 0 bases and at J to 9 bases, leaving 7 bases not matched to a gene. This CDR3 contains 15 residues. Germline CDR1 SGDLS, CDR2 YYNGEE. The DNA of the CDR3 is TGTGCCAGCAGCGTAGAGGGAGGGACTAGCAGTGAGCAGTTCTTC. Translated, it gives CASSVEGGTSSEQFF. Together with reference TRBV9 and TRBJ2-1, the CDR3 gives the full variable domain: DSGVTQTPKHLITATGQRVTLRCSPRSGDLSVYWYQQSLDQGLQFLIQYYNGEERAKGNILERFSAQQFPDLHSELNLSSLELGDSALYFCASSVEGGTSSEQFFGPGTRLTVL.

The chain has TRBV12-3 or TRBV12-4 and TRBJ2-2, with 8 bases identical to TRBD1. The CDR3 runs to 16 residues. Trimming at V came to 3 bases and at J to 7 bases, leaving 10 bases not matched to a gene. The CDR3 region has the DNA TGTGCCAGCAGTTTTGGCCCGGACAGGGCGATCGGGGAGCTGTTTTTT. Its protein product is CASSFGPDRAIGELFF.

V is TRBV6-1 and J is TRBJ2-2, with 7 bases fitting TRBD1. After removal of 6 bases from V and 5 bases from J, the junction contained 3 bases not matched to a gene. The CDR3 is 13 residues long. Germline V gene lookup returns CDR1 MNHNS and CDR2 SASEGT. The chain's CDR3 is CASSDRVTGELFF. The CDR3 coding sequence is TGTGCCAGCAGCGACAGGGTAACCGGGGAGCTGTTTTTT.

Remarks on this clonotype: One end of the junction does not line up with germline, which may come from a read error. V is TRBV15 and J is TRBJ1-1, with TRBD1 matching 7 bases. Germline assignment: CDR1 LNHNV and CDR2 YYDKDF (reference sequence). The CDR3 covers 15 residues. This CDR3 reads CATSPWTGMNTEAFF. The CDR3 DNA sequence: TGTGCCACCAGCCCATGGACAGGAATGAACACTGAAGCTTTCTTC.

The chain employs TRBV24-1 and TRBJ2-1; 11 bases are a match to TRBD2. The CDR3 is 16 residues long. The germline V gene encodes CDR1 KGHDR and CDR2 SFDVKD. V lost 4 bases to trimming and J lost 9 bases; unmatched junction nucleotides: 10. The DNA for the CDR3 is TGTGCCACCAGTGACCCTGTTAGCGGGAGGGGCGCTGAGCAGTTCTTC. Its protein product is CATSDPVSGRGAEQFF.

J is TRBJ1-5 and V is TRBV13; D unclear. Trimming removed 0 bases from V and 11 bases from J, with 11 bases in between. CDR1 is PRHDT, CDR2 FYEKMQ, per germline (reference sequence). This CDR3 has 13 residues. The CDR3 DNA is TGTGCCAGCAGCTTAGGGCCGGATCTGGCCCAGCATTTT. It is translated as CASSLGPDLAQHF.

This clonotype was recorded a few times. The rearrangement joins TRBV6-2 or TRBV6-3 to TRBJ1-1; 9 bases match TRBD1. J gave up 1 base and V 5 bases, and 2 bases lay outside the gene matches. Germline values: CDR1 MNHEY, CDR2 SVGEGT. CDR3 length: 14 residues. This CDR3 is CASSRTGANTEAFF. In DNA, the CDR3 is TGTGCCAGCAGTCGGACAGGGGCGAACACTGAAGCTTTCTTT.

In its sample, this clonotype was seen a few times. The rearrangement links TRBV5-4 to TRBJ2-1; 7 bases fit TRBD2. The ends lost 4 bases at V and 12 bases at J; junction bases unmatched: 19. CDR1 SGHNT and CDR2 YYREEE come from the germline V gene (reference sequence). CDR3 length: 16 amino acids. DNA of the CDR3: TGTGCCAGCAGCCCGGTAGCGGGTGTAAACAACCGCGGGCAGTTCTTC. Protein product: CASSPVAGVNNRGQFF.

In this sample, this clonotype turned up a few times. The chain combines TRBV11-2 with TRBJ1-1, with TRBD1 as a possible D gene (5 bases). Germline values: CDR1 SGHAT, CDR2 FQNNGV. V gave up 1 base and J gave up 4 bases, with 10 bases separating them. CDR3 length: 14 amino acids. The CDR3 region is CASSLASGRTEAFF. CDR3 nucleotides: TGTGCCAGCAGCTTAGCATCGGGACGCACTGAAGCTTTCTTT. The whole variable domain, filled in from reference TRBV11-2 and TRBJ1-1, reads EAGVAQSPRYKIIEKRQSVAFWCNPISGHATLYWYQQILGQGPKLLIQFQNNGVVDDSQLPKDRFSAERLKGVDSTLKIQPAKLEDSAVYLCASSLASGRTEAFFGQGTRLTVV.